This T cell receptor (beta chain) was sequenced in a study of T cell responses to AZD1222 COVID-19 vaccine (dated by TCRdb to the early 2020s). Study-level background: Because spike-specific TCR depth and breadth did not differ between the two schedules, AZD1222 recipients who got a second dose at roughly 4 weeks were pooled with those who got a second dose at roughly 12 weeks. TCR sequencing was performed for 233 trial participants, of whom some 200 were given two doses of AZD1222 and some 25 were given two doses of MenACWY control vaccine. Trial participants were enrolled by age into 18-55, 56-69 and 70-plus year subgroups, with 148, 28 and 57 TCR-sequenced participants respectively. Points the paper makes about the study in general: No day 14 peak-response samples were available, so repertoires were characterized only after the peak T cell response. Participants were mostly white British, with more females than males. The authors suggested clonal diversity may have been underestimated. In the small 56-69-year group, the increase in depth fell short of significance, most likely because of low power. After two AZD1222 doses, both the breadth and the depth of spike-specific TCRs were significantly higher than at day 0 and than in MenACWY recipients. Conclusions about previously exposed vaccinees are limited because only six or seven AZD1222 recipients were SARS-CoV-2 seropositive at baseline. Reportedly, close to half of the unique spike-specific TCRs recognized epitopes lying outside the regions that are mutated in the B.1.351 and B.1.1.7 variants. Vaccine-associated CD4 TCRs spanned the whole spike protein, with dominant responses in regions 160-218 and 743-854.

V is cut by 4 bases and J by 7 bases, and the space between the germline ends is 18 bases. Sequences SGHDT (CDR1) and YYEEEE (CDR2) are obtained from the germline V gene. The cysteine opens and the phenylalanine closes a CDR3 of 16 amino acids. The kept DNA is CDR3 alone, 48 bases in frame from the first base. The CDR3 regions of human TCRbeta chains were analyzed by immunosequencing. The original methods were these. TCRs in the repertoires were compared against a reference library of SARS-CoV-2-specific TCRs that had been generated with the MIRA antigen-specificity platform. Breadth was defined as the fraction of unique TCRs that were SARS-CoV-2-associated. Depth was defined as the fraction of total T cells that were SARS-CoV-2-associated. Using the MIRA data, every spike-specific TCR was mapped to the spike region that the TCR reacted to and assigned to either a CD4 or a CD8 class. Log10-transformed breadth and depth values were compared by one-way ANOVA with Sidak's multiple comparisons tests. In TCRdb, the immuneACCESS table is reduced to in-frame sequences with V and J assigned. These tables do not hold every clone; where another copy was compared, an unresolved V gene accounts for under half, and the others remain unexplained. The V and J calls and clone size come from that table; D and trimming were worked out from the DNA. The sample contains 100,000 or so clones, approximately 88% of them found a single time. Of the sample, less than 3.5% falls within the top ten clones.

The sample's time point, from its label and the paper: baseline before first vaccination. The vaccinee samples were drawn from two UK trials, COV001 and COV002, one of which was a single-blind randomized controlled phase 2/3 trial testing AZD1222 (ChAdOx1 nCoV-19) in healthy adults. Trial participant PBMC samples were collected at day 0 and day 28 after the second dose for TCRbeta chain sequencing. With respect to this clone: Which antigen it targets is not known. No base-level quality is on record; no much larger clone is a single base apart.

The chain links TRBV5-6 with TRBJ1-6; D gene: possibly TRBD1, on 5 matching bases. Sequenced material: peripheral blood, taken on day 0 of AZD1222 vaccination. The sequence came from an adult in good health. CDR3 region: CASSLLGAYSNSPLHF. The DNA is TGTGCCAGCAGCCTGCTTGGGGCTTACTCAAATTCACCCCTCCACTTT.